This T cell receptor (beta chain) was sequenced for a study of blood T cell repertoires in COVID-19. From germline, CDR1 is GTSNPN and CDR2 SVGIG (reference sequence). V lost 3 bases to trimming and J lost 4 bases; unmatched junction nucleotides: 3. The CDR3 extends over 15 amino acids. A note on this clone: Other DNA sequences in this sample translate to the same CDR3.

In the authors' methods: Reference gene primer amplification gave estimated nucleated cell counts. Repertoires were generated with immunoSEQ multiplex PCR, while TCRdb's copy carries only in-frame clones and drops some. That table furnishes V, J and clone size, whereas the DNA furnished D and trimming. The sample holds around 230,000 clones, approximately 86% seen once. Sequencing was done on a sample of peripheral blood. The receptor's source is a man aged 35 to 55 with acute or convalescent COVID-19. V usage is TRBV30 and J usage is TRBJ2-1; 13 nucleotides agree with TRBD2. DNA of the CDR3: TGTGCCTGGAGACGGACTAGCGGGAGTTACAATGAGCAGTTCTTC. Amino acid sequence: CAWRRTSGSYNEQFF.